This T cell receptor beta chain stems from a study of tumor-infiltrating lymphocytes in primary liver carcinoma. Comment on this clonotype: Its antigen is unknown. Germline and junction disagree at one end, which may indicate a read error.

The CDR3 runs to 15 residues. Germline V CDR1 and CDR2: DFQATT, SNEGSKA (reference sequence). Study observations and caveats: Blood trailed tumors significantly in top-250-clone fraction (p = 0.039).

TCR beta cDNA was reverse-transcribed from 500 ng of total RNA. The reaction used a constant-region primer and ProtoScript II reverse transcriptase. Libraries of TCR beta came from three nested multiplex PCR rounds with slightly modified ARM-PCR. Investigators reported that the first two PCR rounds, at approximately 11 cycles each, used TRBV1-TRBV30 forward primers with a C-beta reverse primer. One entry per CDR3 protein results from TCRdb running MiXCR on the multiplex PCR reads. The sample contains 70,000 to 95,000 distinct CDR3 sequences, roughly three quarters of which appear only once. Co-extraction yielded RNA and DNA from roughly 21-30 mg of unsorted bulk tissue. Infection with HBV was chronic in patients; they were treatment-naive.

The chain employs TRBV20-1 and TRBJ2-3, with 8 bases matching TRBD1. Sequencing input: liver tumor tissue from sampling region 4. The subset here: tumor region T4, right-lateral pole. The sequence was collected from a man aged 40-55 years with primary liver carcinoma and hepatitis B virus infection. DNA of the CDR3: TGCAGTGGCATCGGGACAGGATCTTTCAGAGATATGCAGTATTTT. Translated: CSGIGTGSFRDMQYF.